At least ten counts were recorded for the clone carrying this T cell receptor beta chain. What it recognizes is unknown. The data are from a study of T cells after yellow fever vaccination. This CDR3 comprises 12 residues. The germline V gene encodes CDR1 SQVTM and CDR2 ANQGSEA. Trimming shortened V by 3 bases and J by 3 bases, and 7 bases separated the two germline ends. A process of 5'RACE template switching, which added a universal primer site and UMIs, was used to make TCR cDNA. One entry per CDR3 protein results from TCRdb running MiXCR on the 5' RACE reads. The profile covers roughly 65,000 distinct CDR3 sequences, with about 6% appearing a single time and 2.2% taken by the ten largest. Regarding the study as a whole: Shared CD4/CD8 clonotypes were a small share, likely from convergent recombination.

The chain couples TRBV29-1 to TRBJ2-3; perhaps D is TRBD1 or TRBD2 (5 bases each). The sequence came from a man younger than 30 who received the YFV17D yellow fever vaccine. The starting material was CD4+ T cells sorted from PBMCs, obtained approximately 15 days after the first yellow fever vaccination. Here the CDR3 DNA reads TGCAGCGTTGACGAGGGGACAGATACGCAGTATTTT. It translates to CSVDEGTDTQYF.